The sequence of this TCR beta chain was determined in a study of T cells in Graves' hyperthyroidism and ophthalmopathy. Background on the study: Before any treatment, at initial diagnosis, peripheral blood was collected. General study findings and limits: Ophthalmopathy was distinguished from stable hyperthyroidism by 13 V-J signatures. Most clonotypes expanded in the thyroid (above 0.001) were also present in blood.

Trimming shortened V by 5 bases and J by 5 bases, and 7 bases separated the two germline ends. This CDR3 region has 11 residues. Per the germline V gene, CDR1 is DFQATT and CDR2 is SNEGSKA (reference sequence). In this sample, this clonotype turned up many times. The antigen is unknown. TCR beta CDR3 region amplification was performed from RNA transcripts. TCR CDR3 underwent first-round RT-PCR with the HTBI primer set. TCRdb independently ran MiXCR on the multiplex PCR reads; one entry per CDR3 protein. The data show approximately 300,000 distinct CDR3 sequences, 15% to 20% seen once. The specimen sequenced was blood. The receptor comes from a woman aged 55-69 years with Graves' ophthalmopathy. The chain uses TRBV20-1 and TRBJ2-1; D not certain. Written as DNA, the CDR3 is TGCAGTGCTGACACGCACAATGAGCAGTTCTTC. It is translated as CSADTHNEQFF.